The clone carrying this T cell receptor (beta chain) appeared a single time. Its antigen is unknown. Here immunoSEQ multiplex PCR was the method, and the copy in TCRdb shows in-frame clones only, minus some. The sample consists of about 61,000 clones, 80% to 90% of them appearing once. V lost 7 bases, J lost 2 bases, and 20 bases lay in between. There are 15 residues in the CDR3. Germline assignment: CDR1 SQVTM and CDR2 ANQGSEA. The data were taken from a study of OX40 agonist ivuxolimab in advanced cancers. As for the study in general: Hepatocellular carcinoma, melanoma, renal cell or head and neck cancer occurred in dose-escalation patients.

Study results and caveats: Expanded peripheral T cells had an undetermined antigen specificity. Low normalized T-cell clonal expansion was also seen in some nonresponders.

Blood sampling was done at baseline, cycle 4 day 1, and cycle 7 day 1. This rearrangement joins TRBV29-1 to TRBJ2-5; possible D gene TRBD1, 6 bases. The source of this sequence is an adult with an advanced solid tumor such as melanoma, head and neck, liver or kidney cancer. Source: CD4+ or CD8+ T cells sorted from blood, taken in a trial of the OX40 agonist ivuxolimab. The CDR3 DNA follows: TGCAGCGCCCCCCGGGGCAGGGGCGAACAAGAGACCCAGTACTTC. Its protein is CSAPRGRGEQETQYF.